This T cell receptor (beta chain) was identified during a study of response to subunit inactivated influenza vaccine. The CDR3 loop spans 18 amino acids. Germline trimming cut 1 base from V and 7 bases from J; bases unmatched to any gene: 13. Whole-study findings and limits: After each seasonal influenza vaccination, few new T cells are recruited, the authors suggested.

Each CDR3 protein gets one entry after TCRdb re-called the RT-PCR reads with MiXCR. In the table there are a few hundred thousand distinct CDR3 sequences, just over 20% of which are singletons. Points on this clonotype: No antigen is known for it.

The genes are TRBV12-3 or TRBV12-4 and TRBJ1-6, with 7 bases aligning to TRBD1. The clonotype was recovered from a man between 50 and 70 years old who received an inactivated influenza vaccine. Sequencing was performed on PBMCs from blood, taken roughly 20 months after vaccination. CDR3 amino acids: CASSLGRTGVGPNSPLHF. CDR3 nucleotides: TGTGCCAGCAGTTTAGGCCGAACAGGGGTAGGCCCAAATTCACCCCTCCACTTT.